Shown below are 18 T cell receptor beta chains from a single sample sequenced in a study of breast tumors, draining lymph nodes, adjacent tissues. MiXCR, run by TCRdb on the multiplex PCR reads, gives a single entry per CDR3 protein. Here the sample spans around 130,000 distinct CDR3 sequences, 20% to 25% being singletons. Breast cancer patients provided tissue from their axillary draining lymph nodes. Sequencing was done on a sample of axillary lymph node tissue. The origin of the receptors is a female donor with breast cancer. Some clones in this sample may be carry-over from other donors' samples.

This clonotype was counted a few times. The chain couples TRBV27 to TRBJ2-2; D possibly corresponds to TRBD2 (5 bases). Germline V gene data show CDR1 as MNHEY and CDR2 as SMNVEV (reference sequence). Trimming took off 2 bases at V and 7 bases at J, with 8 bases between the two ends. CDR3 length: 13 residues. CDR3 amino acids: CASSLPSSGELFF. CDR3 DNA: TGTGCCAGCAGTTTACCTAGCAGCGGGGAGCTGTTTTTT.

This clonotype has at least ten counts. The CDR3 loop reads CSASYGNYGYTF. In nucleotides, the CDR3 is TGCAGTGCTAGCTACGGCAACTATGGCTACACCTTC. The V gene is TRBV20-1, the J gene TRBJ1-2, with no clear D. This CDR3 has 12 amino acids. Germline CDR1 and CDR2: DFQATT and SNEGSKA (reference sequence). Trimming pared 3 bases from V and 2 bases from J, leaving 7 bases between.

Many counts were recorded for this clonotype. This chain joins TRBV30 and TRBJ2-7, with D perhaps TRBD2 (5 bases). The V gene's germline CDR1 is GTSNPN and CDR2 SVGIG (reference sequence). V was clipped by 3 bases and J by 5 bases, with 20 bases between them. The CDR3 loop spans 15 amino acids. As DNA, the CDR3 is TGTGCCTGGAGGGCAGTCTACGAGGGAAGCAACGAGCAGTACTTC. It encodes CAWRAVYEGSNEQYF.

This clonotype was seen many times. The chain combines TRBV7-8 with TRBJ2-3; D is uncertain. Between the trimmed V and J ends, which lost 0 bases and 5 bases, there was a span of 9 bases. Germline values: CDR1 SGHVS, CDR2 FQNEAQ. CDR3 length: 14 residues. CDR3 protein: CASSLAVARDTQYF. In DNA form, the CDR3 reads TGTGCCAGCAGCTTAGCGGTCGCTCGAGATACGCAGTATTTT.

This clonotype was seen ten or more times. J is TRBJ2-7 and V is TRBV4-2; the D gene is possibly TRBD2 (5 bases). The V end lost 4 bases, the J end lost 0 bases, and 13 bases lay between the germline ends. The CDR3 has 15 residues. The germline gives CDR1 LGHNA, CDR2 YNFKEQ. The CDR3 spells CASSPSRTISYEQYF. Here the CDR3 DNA reads TGTGCCAGCAGCCCTAGCCGTACCATCTCCTACGAGCAGTACTTC.

At least ten counts were recorded for this clonotype. The genes are TRBV13 and TRBJ1-3, with no clear D. CDR3 length: 15 residues. Germline V gene data show CDR1 as PRHDT and CDR2 as FYEKMQ (reference sequence). The V end was cut by 0 bases, the J end by 0 bases, with 6 bases between. The CDR3 sequence: CASSLGRRSGNTIYF. The CDR3 coding sequence is TGTGCCAGCAGCTTAGGTAGGCGCTCTGGAAACACCATATATTTT.

This clonotype has ten or more counts. V usage is TRBV13 and J usage is TRBJ2-1; D is ambiguous. The CDR3 runs 13 residues. V was trimmed by 5 bases and J by 8 bases, leaving 13 bases between them. Germline V gene sequence: CDR1 PRHDT, CDR2 FYEKMQ (reference sequence). This CDR3 reads CASSLLRIDEQFF. The DNA for the CDR3 is TGTGCCAGCAGCCTCCTAAGAATAGATGAGCAGTTCTTC.

V and J are TRBV28 and TRBJ2-5; 9 nucleotides line up with TRBD2. The germline CDR1 and CDR2 sequences are MDHEN and SYDVKM. Losses at the gene ends were 6 bases for V and 10 bases for J; bases not matched to a gene: 30. The length of the CDR3 is 20 residues. CDR3 in DNA: TGTGCCAGCAGCCTAAGACTGTGGCGGACTAGCGCCGGGACCCAAGATAACCAGTACTTC. Translating it yields CASSLRLWRTSAGTQDNQYF.

This clonotype showed up just a few times. The chain has TRBV6-2 or TRBV6-3 and TRBJ1-5; D perhaps matches TRBD1 (5 bases). Trimming took 10 bases from V and 6 from J, leaving 19 bases between them. CDR3 length equals 14 residues. CDR1 and CDR2 from the germline V gene are MNHEY and SVGEGT. The CDR3 DNA sequence: TGTGCCACGAGGGGATTAGGGGCTAGTCAGCCCCAGCATTTT. Translated, it gives CATRGLGASQPQHF.

This clonotype was seen many times. The chain joins TRBV11-2 to TRBJ1-2, with D perhaps TRBD1 (6 bases). V gave up 5 bases and J gave up 8 bases, with 15 bases separating them. The CDR3 extends over 13 amino acids. The germline V gene encodes CDR1 SGHAT and CDR2 FQNNGV. Here the CDR3 reads CASSRRGDKGYTF. In DNA form, the CDR3 reads TGTGCCAGCAGCCGTAGGGGGGATAAAGGCTACACCTTC.

On this clonotype: A single base separates this from a much larger clone, so it may be a read error. The DNA of the CDR3 is TGCAGTGCCCGCCCCCGTTTGTTAGCGGGAGGGCCCTCGTGCACAGATACGCAGTATTTT. Amino acid sequence: CSARPRLLAGGPSCTDTQYF. The chain has TRBV20-1 and TRBJ2-3; 11 nucleotides line up with TRBD2. J was trimmed by 1 base and V by 6 bases; bases with no gene match: 21. This CDR3 is 20 amino acids long. Germline V lookup: CDR1 DFQATT, CDR2 SNEGSKA (reference sequence).

In this sample, this clonotype turned up once. The J gene is TRBJ2-7, the V gene TRBV28, with 12 bases matching TRBD2. The CDR3 runs 15 residues. The V gene's germline CDR1 is MDHEN and CDR2 SYDVKM. V lost 6 bases and J lost 4; bases outside the gene matches: 7. As DNA, the CDR3 is TGTGCCAGCAGCCCTAGCGGGAGGGCCGAATACGAGCAGTACTTC. This translates into CASSPSGRAEYEQYF. Full variable domain (outside the CDR3, taken from reference TRBV28 and TRBJ2-7): DVKVTQSSRYLVKRTGEKVFLECVQDMDHENMFWYRQDPGLGLRLIYFSYDVKMKEKGDIPEGYSVSREKKERFSLILESASTNQTSMYLCASSPSGRAEYEQYFGPGTRLTVT.

The sample holds many counts of this clonotype. The V and J genes are TRBV6-6 and TRBJ1-2; TRBD1 aligns across 7 bases. CDR1 MNHNY and CDR2 SVGAGI come from the germline V gene (reference sequence). The CDR3 totals 14 residues. V shed 5 bases and J 1 base; nucleotides not matched to a gene: 4. The DNA for the CDR3 is TGTGCCAGCAGTCCGGACAGGTATAACTATGGCTACACCTTC. It encodes CASSPDRYNYGYTF.

About this clonotype itself: This may come from a read error, since a much larger clone is one base off. V gene TRBV6-1 combines with J gene TRBJ1-3; D not certain. Looked up from germline, CDR1 is MNHNS and CDR2 is SASEGT. The CDR3 is made up of 15 amino acids. Trimming shortened V by 1 base and J by 3 bases, and 10 bases separated the two germline ends. The CDR3 loop is CASSEVKRSGNTIYF. In nucleotides, the CDR3 is TGTGCCAGCAGTGAAGTAAAGAGGAGTGGAAACACCATATATTTT.

This clonotype has ten or more counts. The rearrangement joins TRBV5-1 to TRBJ1-5, with D perhaps TRBD1 (6 bases). V was trimmed by 0 bases and J by 5 bases, leaving 12 bases between them. This CDR3 comprises 15 residues. Germline CDR1 is SGHRS and CDR2 is YFSETQ. In nucleotides, the CDR3 is TGCGCCAGCAGCTTGGGTACAGGGTCGGATCAGCCCCAGCATTTT. This sequence encodes CASSLGTGSDQPQHF.

This clonotype has a count of ten or more. The chain couples TRBV7-2 to TRBJ2-7; 7 bases match TRBD2. Germline V gives CDR1 SGHTA, CDR2 FQGNSA. The CDR3 is made up of 13 amino acids. With 5 bases clipped from V and 3 bases from J, the junction kept 4 bases outside the gene matches. CDR3 residues: CASSPAGYYEQYF. The DNA for the CDR3 is TGTGCCAGCAGCCCAGCGGGGTACTACGAGCAGTACTTC. Filled out from reference TRBV7-2 and TRBJ2-7, the complete variable domain reads GAGVSQSPSNKVTEKGKDVELRCDPISGHTALYWYRQSLGQGLEFLIYFQGNSAPDKSGLPSDRFSAERTGGSVSTLTIQRTQQEDSAVYLCASSPAGYYEQYFGPGTRLTVT.

As DNA, the CDR3 is TGCGCCAGCAGCCCCGAGGGGGCGGACGAGCAGTACTTC. Amino acid sequence: CASSPEGADEQYF. V gene TRBV4-3 combines with J gene TRBJ2-7; the match to TRBD1 covers 7 bases. The length of the CDR3 is 13 residues. Losses at the gene ends were 4 bases for V and 5 bases for J; bases not matched to a gene: 5. Germline V lookup: CDR1 LGHNA, CDR2 YSLEER.

With respect to this clonotype: Given a much more abundant clone one base away, this may be a read error. The chain recombines TRBV6-6 with TRBJ2-7, with 7 bases that match TRBD1. The germline V gene encodes CDR1 MNHNY and CDR2 SVGAGI (reference sequence). CDR3 length: 15 residues. The CDR3 DNA is TGTGCCAGCAGTCCCCTGGCAGGGGGTACAGGAGAGCATTACTTC. It encodes CASSPLAGGTGEHYF.